Detailed here is one TCR beta chain. Its antigen is not known. This record belongs to a study of cytomegalovirus exposure and HLA in healthy donors. Study-wide points: There were fewer than 200 TCR beta chains listed as cytomegalovirus-associated. In the approximately 120 validation repertoires, a later analysis found that first-cohort TCR clusters tended to co-occur.

CDR3 size: 14 residues. Per germline, CDR1 LNHDA and CDR2 SQIVND (reference sequence). V lost 4 bases, J lost 3 bases, and 5 bases stayed unmatched. The data were produced by immunoSEQ multiplex PCR, yet TCRdb's version contains in-frame clones alone and is incomplete. The sample has some 75,000 clones; 95% to 96% are singletons. The clonotype originates from a woman between 18 and 29 years old in good health and CMV-seronegative. This chain connects TRBV19 to TRBJ2-7, with 8 bases identical to TRBD1. The sample consisted of PBMCs. The CDR3 protein is CASSKSGTGYEQYF. In nucleotides, the CDR3 is TGTGCCAGTAGTAAAAGTGGGACAGGCTACGAGCAGTACTTC.